What follows describes a single TCR beta chain. Its antigen is undetermined. The data stem from a study of graft-versus-host responses after intestinal transplantation. The overall study: Anti-thymocyte globulin induction preceded around 3 years of tacrolimus and steroid maintenance in all recipients.

TCRdb keeps only in-frame clones here, not all; method: immunoSEQ multiplex PCR. The table includes 40,000 to 55,000 clones, about 89% detected once. This CDR3 is 16 amino acids long. With 1 base removed from V and 2 bases from J, the gap between germline ends came to 13 bases. In germline, CDR1 is LNHNV, CDR2 YYDKDF (reference sequence). Points from the study as a whole: Recipient marrow showed GvH clones, some seen first in ileum or blood.

The chain couples TRBV15 to TRBJ2-3, with D maybe TRBD2 (5 bases). Sequencing used unstimulated CD4+ T cells sorted from spleen or lymph node cells, obtained before transplant. The clonotype comes from a human donor who was the organ donor for an intestinal transplant. The chain's CDR3 is CATSRAIGGYTDTQYF. The CDR3 nucleotides read TGTGCCACCAGCAGAGCCATAGGAGGATACACAGATACGCAGTATTTT.